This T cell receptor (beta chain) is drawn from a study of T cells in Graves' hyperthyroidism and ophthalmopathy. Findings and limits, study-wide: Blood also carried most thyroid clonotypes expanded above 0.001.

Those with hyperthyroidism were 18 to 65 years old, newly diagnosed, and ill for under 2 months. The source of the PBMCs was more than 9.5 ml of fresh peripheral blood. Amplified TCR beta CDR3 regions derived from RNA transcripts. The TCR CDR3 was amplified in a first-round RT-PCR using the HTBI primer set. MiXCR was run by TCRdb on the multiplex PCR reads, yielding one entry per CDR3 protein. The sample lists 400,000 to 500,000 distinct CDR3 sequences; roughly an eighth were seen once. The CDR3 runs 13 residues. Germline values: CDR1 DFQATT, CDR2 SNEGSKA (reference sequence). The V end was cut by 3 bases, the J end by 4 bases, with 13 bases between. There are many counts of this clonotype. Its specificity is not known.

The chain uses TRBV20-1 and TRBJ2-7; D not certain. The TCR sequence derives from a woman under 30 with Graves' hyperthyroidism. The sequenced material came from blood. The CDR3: CSARRPTNYEQYF. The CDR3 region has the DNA TGCAGTGCTAGGAGGCCCACGAATTACGAGCAGTACTTC.